These T cell receptor beta chains were read from a single sample in a study of T cells in Graves' hyperthyroidism and ophthalmopathy. Each CDR3 protein is one row after TCRdb ran MiXCR on the multiplex PCR reads. The sample consists of over 500,000 distinct CDR3 sequences, around 13% of them appearing once. The sample comprised blood. These receptors were collected from a woman in her 40s with Graves' hyperthyroidism. Each CDR3 is given with its conserved first and last residue. D genes are given only for firm matches. Where a row states a size, it is once, few, many or the class of an expanded clone; other rows omit it.

>NA|NA|TRBJ1-1|TRBV18
CASSSALDFALEAFF
TGTGCCAGCTCCTCTGCCCTGGACTTTGCGCTCGAAGCTTTCTTT
>TRBD2|NA|TRBJ2-2|TRBV2
CAWNYMGTSGRIGELFF
TGTGCCTGGAACTATATGGGGACTAGCGGGAGGATCGGGGAGCTGTTTTTT
>NA|few|TRBJ2-3|TRBV5-1
CASSYWGAGTDTQYF
TGCGCCAGCAGCTATTGGGGGGCGGGGACAGATACGCAGTATTTT
>TRBD2|many|TRBJ2-5|TRBV6-2/TRBV6-3
CASSYAGGRGETQYF
TGTGCCAGCAGTTACGCGGGAGGCCGGGGAGAGACCCAGTACTTC
>NA|many|TRBJ2-4|TRBV20-1
CSARDGVSGIQYF
TGCAGTGCTAGAGATGGAGTGTCGGGCATTCAGTACTTC
>TRBD1|many|TRBJ1-4|TRBV27
CASSLRSPRTGWANEKLFF
TGTGCCAGCAGTCTGCGCTCTCCCCGGACAGGGTGGGCAAATGAAAAACTGTTTTTT
>TRBD2|NA|TRBJ2-7|TRBV14
CASSTIAGIYEQYF
TGTGCCAGCAGTACAATAGCGGGAATCTACGAGCAGTACTTC
>TRBD2|NA|TRBJ2-3|TRBV6-1
CASSEPVAGGPDTQYF
TGTGCCAGCAGTGAACCTGTCGCGGGAGGGCCAGATACGCAGTATTTT
>TRBD2|NA|TRBJ2-7|TRBV11-3
CASSSPGLAGSEQYF
TGTGCCAGCAGCTCACCGGGACTAGCGGGTTCCGAGCAGTACTTC
>NA|many|TRBJ2-7|TRBV13
CASSLTKRAREQYF
TGTGCCAGCAGCTTAACTAAGAGAGCGAGGGAGCAGTACTTC
>NA|few|TRBJ1-6|TRBV20-1
CSASKGTPLHF
TGCAGTGCTAGCAAGGGGACACCCCTCCACTTT
>NA|many|TRBJ1-2|TRBV3-1
CASSQAVGTYGYTF
TGTGCCAGCAGCCAAGCGGTCGGGACCTATGGCTACACCTTC
>NA|few|TRBJ1-5|TRBV6-2/TRBV6-3
CASSSGQPQHF
TGTGCCAGCAGCAGCGGACAGCCCCAGCATTTT
>TRBD1|NA|TRBJ1-5|TRBV19
CASSSHGQANQPQHF
TGTGCCAGTAGTAGCCACGGACAGGCCAATCAGCCCCAGCATTTT
>TRBD2|NA|TRBJ2-7|TRBV28
CASSPALAVYEQYF
TGTGCCAGCAGTCCCGCCCTAGCGGTATACGAGCAGTACTTC
>NA|many|TRBJ2-2|TRBV5-1
CASSQTTGELFF
TGCGCCAGCAGCCAAACCACCGGGGAGCTGTTTTTT
>NA|few|TRBJ1-1|TRBV5-1
CASSLAGSSVMGTEAFF
TGCGCCAGCAGCTTGGCAGGTTCGTCCGTAATGGGGACTGAAGCTTTCTTT